The following is a T cell receptor beta chain sequence with its context. Expressed TCRB transcripts were sequenced because the isolated RNA had all been reverse transcribed beforehand. The protocol was immunoSEQ multiplex PCR, while the TCRdb copy is restricted to in-frame clones and leaves out a portion. Seen here are about half a million clones, approximately 10% observed once, and the top ten hold about 0.042%. The sample comes from a study of beta chain features in type 1 diabetes. Sequencing input: naive CD4+ T cells from blood. The receptor was derived from a woman between 18 and 29 years old in good health.

CDR3 residues: CASSQIETQYF. DNA of the CDR3: TGTGCCAGCAGTCAAATAGAGACCCAGTACTTC. The chain is built from TRBV2 and TRBJ2-5; D not certain. Germline V gives CDR1 SNHLY, CDR2 FYNNEI. The V and J ends lost 5 bases and 4 bases respectively, with 5 bases between them. This CDR3 is 11 amino acids long.